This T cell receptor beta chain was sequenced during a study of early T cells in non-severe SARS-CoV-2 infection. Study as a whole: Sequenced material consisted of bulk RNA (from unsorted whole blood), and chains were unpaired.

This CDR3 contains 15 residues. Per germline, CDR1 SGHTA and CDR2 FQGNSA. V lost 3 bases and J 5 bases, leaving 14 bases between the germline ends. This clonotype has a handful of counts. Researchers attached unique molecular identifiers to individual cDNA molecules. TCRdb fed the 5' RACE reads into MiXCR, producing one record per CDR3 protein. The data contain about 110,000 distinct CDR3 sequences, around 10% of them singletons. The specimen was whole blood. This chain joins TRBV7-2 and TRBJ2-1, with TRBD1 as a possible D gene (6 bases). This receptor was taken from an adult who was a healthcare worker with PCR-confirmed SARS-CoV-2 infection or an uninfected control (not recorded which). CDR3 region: CASSFVSQGNNEQFF. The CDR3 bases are TGTGCCAGCAGCTTCGTTTCACAGGGTAACAATGAGCAGTTCTTC.